In its sample, the clone carrying this TCR beta chain was seen a few times. Seattle's cohort entered during active infection and was followed longitudinally. V was cut by 4 bases and J by 8 bases, with 5 bases left in between. This CDR3 is 11 amino acids long. Germline values: CDR1 MGHRA, CDR2 YSYEKL. This sample is drawn from a study of blood T cell repertoires in COVID-19. On the study more broadly: The United States, Italy and Spain provided the acute and convalescent COVID-19 samples.

Data came from immunoSEQ multiplex PCR; TCRdb stores just in-frame clones and leaves some out. The data show over 150,000 clones, about 85% seen once. The source is an older woman with COVID-19, enrolled during active disease. V and J are TRBV4-1 and TRBJ2-2; D call uncertain. The sequenced material came from peripheral blood. CDR3 bases: TGCGCCAGCAGCCTCGCGGGGGAGCTGTTTTTT. It is translated as CASSLAGELFF.